This TCR beta chain stems from a study of blood T cell repertoires in COVID-19. This CDR3 is 14 amino acids long. CDR1 is SGHDT and CDR2 is YYEEEE in the germline V gene. The trim removed 4 bases at V and 4 bases at J, leaving 3 bases unmatched. Produced via immunoSEQ multiplex PCR; TCRdb's table is partial and in-frame only. The data hold 400,000 to 550,000 clones, with 70% to 90% observed a single time. Input material: PBMCs or T cells enriched from blood (not recorded which). The source of this sequence is a woman aged 18 to 35 with acute COVID-19. This chain links TRBV5-6 with TRBJ1-1; TRBD1 aligns across 11 bases. The CDR3 loop reads CASSRGQGGTEAFF. DNA of the CDR3: TGTGCCAGCAGCAGGGGACAGGGGGGCACTGAAGCTTTCTTT.